A selection of T cell receptor beta chains follows, all from one sample in a study of Ad26.COV2.S vaccination and SARS-CoV-2 variants. Using immunoSEQ multiplex PCR, the repertoire was profiled, and TCRdb retains in-frame clones only, with some absent. The sample lists 380,000 or so clones, 83% occurring once. The specimen comprised peripheral blood, sampled in a trial of Ad26.COV2.S vaccine versus placebo. Receptor source: a person aged 18-65 years who received the Ad26.COV2.S COVID-19 vaccine or a placebo. Both conserved end residues are part of each CDR3. D genes are given only for firm matches. Rows give clone size only sometimes, using once, few, many, or a class for an expanded clone.

>TRBV5-5|few|TRBJ2-2|TRBD1
TGTGCCAGCAGCCGGACGGGGACAGGGTATTCCGGGGAGCTGTTTTTT
CASSRTGTGYSGELFF
>TRBV6-5|once|TRBJ2-5|TRBD2
TGTGCCAGCGGACCGGGACTAGCGACACAAGAGACCCAGTACTTC
CASGPGLATQETQYF
>TRBV7-9|NA|TRBJ2-1|NA
TGTGCCAGCAGCTTTCACGCAAGCTCCTACAATGAGCAGTTCTTC
CASSFHASSYNEQFF
>TRBV18|NA|TRBJ1-3|NA
TGTGCCAGCTCACCACGGGTCTCCTCTGGAAACACCATATATTTT
CASSPRVSSGNTIYF
>TRBV6-2/TRBV6-3|once|TRBJ2-2|NA
TGTGCCAGCAGCTCCAACAGGGCGATGCGGAACGGGGAGCTGTTTTTT
CASSSNRAMRNGELFF
>TRBV19|NA|TRBJ2-5|NA
TGTGCCAGTAGTATGAGGCTAGCCGAGACCCAGTACTTC
CASSMRLAETQYF
>TRBV2|NA|TRBJ2-5|NA
TGTGCCGGTGGGAGGAGGGGGAAAGAGACCCAGTACTTC
CAGGRRGKETQYF
>TRBV30|NA|TRBJ1-1|NA
TGTGCCTGGAGTGTGGGGAGGGGCGCTGAAGCTTTCTTT
CAWSVGRGAEAFF
>TRBV6-5|NA|TRBJ1-6|NA
TGTGCCAGCACCCCGGGCGGTGAAGGTTCACCCCTCCACTTT
CASTPGGEGSPLHF
>TRBV5-1|once|TRBJ2-3|NA
TGCGCCAGCAGCTTGGGAGGGGAGATAGGCACAGATACGCAGTATTTT
CASSLGGEIGTDTQYF
>TRBV19|NA|TRBJ2-2|NA
TGTGCCAGTAAACAGCACATAGGCACCGGGGAGCTGTTTTTT
CASKQHIGTGELFF
>TRBV5-1|NA|TRBJ2-7|TRBD2
TGCGCCAGCAGCTTGTTAACCATAGCGGGAGGGGACGAGCAGTACTTC
CASSLLTIAGGDEQYF
>TRBV15|NA|TRBJ1-5|NA
TGTGCCACCAGCAGAGATCTGCTTCAGCCCCAGCATTTT
CATSRDLLQPQHF
>TRBV6-2/TRBV6-3|NA|TRBJ1-2|NA
TGTGCCAGCAGTAAGCGCCAGACGACTAACTATGGCTACACCTTC
CASSKRQTTNYGYTF
>TRBV12-3/TRBV12-4|NA|TRBJ1-2|NA
TGTGCCAGCAGCTTAACTCACCCAAATGGCTACACCTTC
CASSLTHPNGYTF
>TRBV19|few|TRBJ2-7|TRBD1
TGTGCCAGTAGTACCGGGACAGGGGGTAGCTACGAGCAGTACTTC
CASSTGTGGSYEQYF
>TRBV30|NA|TRBJ2-7|NA
TGTGCCTGGAGCCCCTGGGAGGAGCAGTACTTC
CAWSPWEEQYF
>TRBV7-6|NA|TRBJ2-3|NA
TGTGCCAGCAGCCCCCATGGCGGGGCAGGCACAGATACGCAGTATTTT
CASSPHGGAGTDTQYF
>TRBV27|NA|TRBJ1-4|NA
TGTGCCAGCAGGGCCTACAGGCGGGGGACTAATGAAAAACTGTTTTTT
CASRAYRRGTNEKLFF
>TRBV6-6|NA|TRBJ1-1|NA
TGTGCCAGCAGTTACGGAGACGGGATCACTGAAGCTTTCTTT
CASSYGDGITEAFF
>TRBV27|NA|TRBJ2-7|TRBD1
TGTGCCAGCAGTTTACGGTACAGGGGGAGCGAGCAGTACTTC
CASSLRYRGSEQYF
>TRBV9|NA|TRBJ1-2|TRBD1
TGTGCCAGCAGCGTAGACACAGGGGCGGGCTATGGCTACACCTTC
CASSVDTGAGYGYTF
>TRBV7-3|NA|TRBJ2-2|TRBD1
TGTGCCAGCAGACAGGGGGCGAACACCGGGGAGCTGTTTTTT
CASRQGANTGELFF
>TRBV15|NA|TRBJ2-7|TRBD2
TGTGCCACCAGCAGAGATTTCGGGGGGGAGTACTTC
CATSRDFGGEYF